A selection of T cell receptor beta chains follows, all from one sample in a study of blood T cell repertoires in COVID-19. Clones were sequenced by immunoSEQ multiplex PCR, and TCRdb holds only the in-frame ones, with some missing. The sample has 140,000 to 150,000 clones; nearly 90% are singletons. Source material: peripheral blood. Receptors were obtained from a man in his sixties or seventies with acute or convalescent COVID-19. Both conserved end residues are trimmed from each CDR3. The D gene is left open where the match is weak.

TRBJ2-7 | TRBV7-9 | . | ASSLVRDEQY
TRBJ1-4 | TRBV4-2 | TRBD1 | ASSQVGMTGTDEKLF
TRBJ2-1 | TRBV13 | . | ASSLRQPPAYNEQF
TRBJ2-2 | TRBV6-2/TRBV6-3 | . | ASSYSEAGELF
TRBJ2-5 | TRBV29-1 | . | SELSGEGETQY
TRBJ2-1 | TRBV14 | TRBD2 | ASSPHPVGGSTF
TRBJ1-3 | TRBV5-1 | . | ASSSSGISGNTIY
TRBJ2-3 | TRBV27 | TRBD1 | ASSLMRLMDRGRTDTQY
TRBJ1-4 | TRBV6-5 | TRBD1 | ASSSNTGATNEKLF
TRBJ2-5 | TRBV10-3 | . | AISERGETQY
TRBJ2-5 | TRBV7-8 | TRBD2 | ASSFGTSGRWAQETQY
TRBJ1-3 | TRBV29-1 | . | SVAQGSSGNTIY
TRBJ1-1 | TRBV6-5 | . | ASSSWGGGGTEAF
TRBJ1-4 | TRBV11-2 | . | ASSFTTGHNEKLF
TRBJ1-1 | TRBV6-6 | TRBD1 | ASRGDRGGNTEAF
TRBJ2-1 | TRBV11-2 | . | ASSSARAGLLF
TRBJ1-1 | TRBV27 | . | ASSSADRRGAF
TRBJ2-1 | TRBV5-5 | TRBD2 | ASSLNEGGPYNEQF
TRBJ1-2 | TRBV29-1 | TRBD1 | SVDEGQGKIGYT
TRBJ2-3 | TRBV29-1 | . | SAGRGGPDTQY
TRBJ2-3 | TRBV4-1 | TRBD1 | ASSQRGTGGTDTQY
TRBJ1-6 | TRBV30 | . | AWTRTGIYNSPLH
TRBJ2-3 | TRBV5-1 | . | ASSLAQDTQY
TRBJ1-4 | TRBV5-1 | TRBD1 | ASSPGTGLEKLF
TRBJ2-2 | TRBV6-5 | TRBD2 | ASSGGAYTGELF
TRBJ2-7 | TRBV7-9 | TRBD2 | ASSHALAGGSEQY
TRBJ1-2 | TRBV3-1/TRBV3-2 | . | ASSQRRAYGYT
TRBJ2-3 | TRBV6-6 | . | ASSRYREDTQY
TRBJ1-1 | TRBV3-1/TRBV3-2 | . | ASSQAWNTEAF
TRBJ2-5 | TRBV19 | . | ASSIRGTQY
TRBJ2-7 | TRBV5-5 | TRBD2 | ASATSGIVHEQY
TRBJ2-1 | TRBV19 | TRBD2 | ASSRAGESDEQF
TRBJ1-1 | TRBV6-5 | TRBD1 | ASSYSYTGDTEAF
TRBJ1-1 | TRBV30 | . | AWSVGNRPTEAF
TRBJ2-1 | TRBV6-6 | . | ASSYDGGASYNEQF
TRBJ2-2 | TRBV6-5 | TRBD1 | ASSFGTGDTGELF
TRBJ2-4 | TRBV6-1 | TRBD2 | ASSDRLAGGNIQY
TRBJ2-7 | TRBV3-1/TRBV3-2 | TRBD1 | ASSQTTGVGQY
TRBJ2-7 | TRBV5-6 | TRBD1 | ASSLERDRGYEQY
TRBJ2-5 | TRBV2 | . | ARTRRQGPYQETQY
TRBJ2-5 | TRBV28 | . | ASSLWGAGVETQY
TRBJ2-6 | TRBV5-6 | . | ASSFGGAGGANVLT
TRBJ1-4 | TRBV19 | . | ASSPLSGVPRLEKLF
TRBJ1-5 | TRBV5-1 | TRBD1 | ASAPTGSNQPQH
TRBJ1-4 | TRBV4-1 | . | ASSQEEATYEKLF
TRBJ2-5 | TRBV9 | . | ASSVVAGSQETQY
TRBJ1-6 | TRBV7-9 | TRBD1 | ASSSGQGVHSPLH
TRBJ2-3 | TRBV12-5 | . | ASGAQGSDTQY
TRBJ2-3 | TRBV12-5 | TRBD1 | ASGLGATGGVSTDTQY
TRBJ1-1 | TRBV16 | TRBD1 | ASSRIGQGSTEAF
TRBJ1-2 | TRBV28 | . | ASRTGSYGYT
TRBJ2-5 | TRBV15 | TRBD1 | ATSRDMRQGAKETQY
TRBJ1-1 | TRBV29-1 | . | SVEVTENTEAF
TRBJ1-1 | TRBV18 | . | ASSPGLRNTEAF